This T cell receptor (beta chain) was documented in a study of PD-L1 blockade in urothelial cancer. The V gene's germline CDR1 is MNHEY and CDR2 SMNVEV (reference sequence). V was trimmed by 3 bases and J by 5 bases, leaving 7 bases between them. The CDR3 runs 13 residues. The protocol was immunoSEQ multiplex PCR, while the TCRdb copy is restricted to in-frame clones and leaves out a portion. The profile covers 40,000 to 45,000 clones, with around 89% appearing a single time and 12% to 15% taken by the ten largest. This TCR derives from a woman between 55 and 75 years old with urothelial cancer. The rearrangement joins TRBV27 to TRBJ2-2, with D possibly TRBD2 on 5 matching bases. The sample was PBMCs, taken around atezolizumab (anti-PD-L1) treatment. This CDR3 is CASSFPGTGELFF. As DNA, the CDR3 is TGTGCCAGCAGTTTTCCGGGAACCGGGGAGCTGTTTTTT.